The rows below give T cell receptor beta chains drawn from one sample of a study of T cell responses to AZD1222 COVID-19 vaccine. Sequenced by immunoSEQ multiplex PCR; TCRdb stores in-frame clones only, minus some. In the table there are roughly 200,000 clones, around nine tenths of which are singletons. Material: peripheral blood, obtained 28 days after the second dose of the MenACWY control vaccine. Every receptor here comes from an adult who received the MenACWY meningococcal vaccine as a control. The CDR3 runs from the conserved cysteine through the conserved F or W. A D gene is named only where the DNA matches it firmly. Rows may omit the clone size; those that give it use once, few, many or a size class.

>TRBD1|TRBV6-2/TRBV6-3|NA|TRBJ2-6
TGTGCCAGCAGCTTCCCGATGACCGGGACAGGAGTCTCTGGGGCCAACGTCCTGACTTTC
CASSFPMTGTGVSGANVLTF
>NA|TRBV7-2|NA|TRBJ2-7
TGTGCCAGCAGCTCCCGGGATCCCGTCTCGGAGCAGTACTTC
CASSSRDPVSEQYF
>NA|TRBV6-5|NA|TRBJ1-6
TGTGCCAGCAGTTATCGACAGTCCTATAATTCACCCCTCCACTTT
CASSYRQSYNSPLHF
>TRBD1|TRBV18|NA|TRBJ1-3
TGTGCCAGCTCACCAGCCTTAGGGGGCTCATCTGGAAACACCATATATTTT
CASSPALGGSSGNTIYF
>NA|TRBV18|NA|TRBJ2-7
TGTGCCAGCTCACCCATAGCGGCCGGGGGCGAGCAGTACTTC
CASSPIAAGGEQYF
>TRBD2|TRBV6-5|NA|TRBJ2-5
TGTGCCAGCAGTTACTGGGGCGGGGGACCCCAAGAGACCCAGTACTTC
CASSYWGGGPQETQYF
>NA|TRBV3-1/TRBV3-2|NA|TRBJ2-3
TGTGCCAGCAGCCAAGGAGGGGCCGGACCTTACACAGATACGCAGTATTTT
CASSQGGAGPYTDTQYF
>NA|TRBV7-2|NA|TRBJ2-1
TGTGCCAGCAGCTTTTATTACAATGAGCAGTTCTTC
CASSFYYNEQFF
>TRBD1|TRBV6-5|NA|TRBJ1-4
TGTGCCAGCAGTTACTCGGCAGGGGGCCTTGAAAAACTGTTTTTT
CASSYSAGGLEKLFF
>NA|TRBV12-3/TRBV12-4|NA|TRBJ1-5
TGTGCCAGCAGTTTATTCAATCAGCCCCAGCATTTT
CASSLFNQPQHF
>NA|TRBV18|NA|TRBJ1-1
TGTGCCAGCTCACGACCTAGTAGCGCTGAAGCTTTCTTT
CASSRPSSAEAFF
>TRBD2|TRBV27|NA|TRBJ2-7
TGTGCCAGCAGTTTAAGGGCTAGCGGCACCTACGAGCAGTACTTC
CASSLRASGTYEQYF
>TRBD1|TRBV7-6|once|TRBJ2-5
TGTGCCAGCAGCTTAAATTCAGGGGGTCAAGAGACCCAGTACTTC
CASSLNSGGQETQYF
>TRBD2|TRBV10-2|NA|TRBJ2-6
TGCGCCAGCAGTGAGTCTAGCGGGGACTCTGGGGCCAACGTCCTGACTTTC
CASSESSGDSGANVLTF
>NA|TRBV9|NA|TRBJ2-2
TGTGCCAGCAGCGTAGGACCCCCGAGGGCCACCGGGGAGCTGTTTTTT
CASSVGPPRATGELFF
>NA|TRBV30|NA|TRBJ2-5
TGTGCCTGGAGTGTCTGGTCAGGTCGGGAGACCCAGTACTTC
CAWSVWSGRETQYF
>TRBD2|TRBV5-4|NA|TRBJ2-5
TGTGCCAGCAGCTTGGAAGCGGGAGGGCGAGAGACCCAGTACTTC
CASSLEAGGRETQYF
>NA|TRBV7-2|NA|TRBJ2-1
TGTGCCAGCAGCTTAGGCGGGGCTGGGAACAATGAGCAGTTCTTC
CASSLGGAGNNEQFF
>NA|TRBV14|NA|TRBJ2-3
TGTGCCAGCAGCCAAGACCTAAGAGATACGCAGTATTTT
CASSQDLRDTQYF
>TRBD2|TRBV27|NA|TRBJ2-7
TGTGCCAGCAGTCCCTGGTCTAGCGGGAGGACCTACGAGCAGTACTTC
CASSPWSSGRTYEQYF
>NA|TRBV29-1|NA|TRBJ2-1
TGCAGCGTCCGACGGGGCCTGATGAGCTCCTACAATGAGCAGTTCTTC
CSVRRGLMSSYNEQFF
>TRBD2|TRBV2|NA|TRBJ2-7
TGTGCCAGCAGTGAGGAGCGGGGACCTCATACCGAGCAGTACTTC
CASSEERGPHTEQYF
>TRBD1|TRBV5-6|NA|TRBJ1-2
TGTGCCAGCAGCTTCATGCAGGGGGGCTATGGCTACACCTTC
CASSFMQGGYGYTF